This section outlines one TCR beta chain sequence together with its context. Its cognate antigen is unknown. V was clipped by 1 base and J by 2 bases; unmatched bases: 3. Germline CDR1 is SGDLS and CDR2 is YYNGEE. The length of the CDR3 is 17 residues. These data originate in a study of shared clonotypes between healthy human individuals. Whole-study findings and limits: With few donors, the genetic and exposure-history diversity represented was limited.

This table comes from immunoSEQ multiplex PCR, and its TCRdb copy is limited to in-frame clones, with some not included. The sample yields millions of clones, about 92% seen once. This receptor was identified in a young man in good health. Some clones in this sample may be carry-over from other donors' samples. This sequence joins TRBV9 and TRBJ2-1; TRBD2 matches 13 bases. The specimen sequenced was naive CD4+ T cells from PBMCs. Subset in this sample: CD45RA+ positively selected. The CDR3 DNA reads as TGTGCCAGCAGCGTATGGGGGACTAGCGGGACCTACAATGAGCAGTTCTTC. Translated: CASSVWGTSGTYNEQFF.